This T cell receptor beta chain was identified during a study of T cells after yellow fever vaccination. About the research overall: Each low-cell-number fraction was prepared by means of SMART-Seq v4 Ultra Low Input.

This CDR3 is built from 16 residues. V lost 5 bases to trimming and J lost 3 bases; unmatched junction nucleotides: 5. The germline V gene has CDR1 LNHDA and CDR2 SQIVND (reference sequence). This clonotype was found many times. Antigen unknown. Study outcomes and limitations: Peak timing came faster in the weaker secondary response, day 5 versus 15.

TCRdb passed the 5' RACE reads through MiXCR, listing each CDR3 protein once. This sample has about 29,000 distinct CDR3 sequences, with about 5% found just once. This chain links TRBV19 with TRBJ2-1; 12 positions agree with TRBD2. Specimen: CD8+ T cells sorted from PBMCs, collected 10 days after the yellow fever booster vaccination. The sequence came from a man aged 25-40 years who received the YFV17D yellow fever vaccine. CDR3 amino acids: CASSLRTSGNYNEQFF. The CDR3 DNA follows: TGTGCCAGTAGTCTTCGGACTAGCGGGAACTACAATGAGCAGTTCTTC.